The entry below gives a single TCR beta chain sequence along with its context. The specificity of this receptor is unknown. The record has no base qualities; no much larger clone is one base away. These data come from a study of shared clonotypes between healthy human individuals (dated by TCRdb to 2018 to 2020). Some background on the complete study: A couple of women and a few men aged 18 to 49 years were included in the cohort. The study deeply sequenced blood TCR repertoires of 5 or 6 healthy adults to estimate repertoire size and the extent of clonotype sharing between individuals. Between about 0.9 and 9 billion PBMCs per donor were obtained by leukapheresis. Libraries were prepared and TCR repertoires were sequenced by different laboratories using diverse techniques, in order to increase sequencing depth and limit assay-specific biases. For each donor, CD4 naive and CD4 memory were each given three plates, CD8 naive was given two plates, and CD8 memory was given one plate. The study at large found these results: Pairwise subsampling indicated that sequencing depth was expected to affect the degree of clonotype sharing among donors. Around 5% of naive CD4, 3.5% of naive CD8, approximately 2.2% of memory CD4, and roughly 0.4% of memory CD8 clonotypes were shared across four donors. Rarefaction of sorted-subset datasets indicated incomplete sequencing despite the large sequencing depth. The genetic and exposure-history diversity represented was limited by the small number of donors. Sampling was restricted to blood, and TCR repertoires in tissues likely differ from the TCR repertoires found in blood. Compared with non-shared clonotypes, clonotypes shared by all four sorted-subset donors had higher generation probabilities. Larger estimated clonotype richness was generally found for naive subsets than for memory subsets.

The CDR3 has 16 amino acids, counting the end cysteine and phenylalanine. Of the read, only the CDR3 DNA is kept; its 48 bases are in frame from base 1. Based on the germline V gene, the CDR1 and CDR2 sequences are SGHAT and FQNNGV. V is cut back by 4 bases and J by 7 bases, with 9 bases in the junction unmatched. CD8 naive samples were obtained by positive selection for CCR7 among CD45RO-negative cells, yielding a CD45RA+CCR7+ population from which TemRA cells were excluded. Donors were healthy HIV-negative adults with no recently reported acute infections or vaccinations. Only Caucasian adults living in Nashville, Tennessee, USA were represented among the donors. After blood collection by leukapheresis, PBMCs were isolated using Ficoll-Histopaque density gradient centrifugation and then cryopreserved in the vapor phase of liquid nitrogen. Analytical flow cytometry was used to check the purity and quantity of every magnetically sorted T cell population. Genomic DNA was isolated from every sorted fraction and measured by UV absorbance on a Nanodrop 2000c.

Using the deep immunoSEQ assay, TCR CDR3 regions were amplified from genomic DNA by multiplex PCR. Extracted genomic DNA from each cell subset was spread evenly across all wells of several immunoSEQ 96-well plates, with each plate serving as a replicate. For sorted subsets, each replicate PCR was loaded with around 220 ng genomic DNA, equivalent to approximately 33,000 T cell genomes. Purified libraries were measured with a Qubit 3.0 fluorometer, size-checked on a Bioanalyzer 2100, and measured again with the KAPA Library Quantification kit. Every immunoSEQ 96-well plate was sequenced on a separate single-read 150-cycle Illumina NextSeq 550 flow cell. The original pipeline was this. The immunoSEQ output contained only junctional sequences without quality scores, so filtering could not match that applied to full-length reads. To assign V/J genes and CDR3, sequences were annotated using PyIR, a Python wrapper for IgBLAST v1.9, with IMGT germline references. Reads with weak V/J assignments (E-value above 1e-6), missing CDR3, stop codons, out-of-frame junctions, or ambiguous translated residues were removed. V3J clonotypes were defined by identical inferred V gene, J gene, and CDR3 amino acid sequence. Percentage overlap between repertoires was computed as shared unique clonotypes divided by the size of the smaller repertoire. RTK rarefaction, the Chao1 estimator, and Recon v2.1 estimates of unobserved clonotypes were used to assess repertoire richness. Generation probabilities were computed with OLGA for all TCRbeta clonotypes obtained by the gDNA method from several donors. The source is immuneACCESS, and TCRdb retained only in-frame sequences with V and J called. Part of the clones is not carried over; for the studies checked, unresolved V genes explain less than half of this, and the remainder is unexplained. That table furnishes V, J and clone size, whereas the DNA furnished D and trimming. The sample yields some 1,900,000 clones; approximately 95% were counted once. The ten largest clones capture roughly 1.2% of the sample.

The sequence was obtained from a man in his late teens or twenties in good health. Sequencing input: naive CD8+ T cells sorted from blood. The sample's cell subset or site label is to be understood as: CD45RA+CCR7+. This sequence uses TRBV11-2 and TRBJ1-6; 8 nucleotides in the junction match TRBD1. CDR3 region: CASSSEPGTGNSPLHF. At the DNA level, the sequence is TGTGCCAGCAGCTCAGAACCCGGGACAGGAAATTCACCCCTCCACTTT.